These 2 T cell receptor beta chains share one sample of origin, sequenced in a study of blood T cell repertoires in COVID-19. Produced via immunoSEQ multiplex PCR; TCRdb's table is partial and in-frame only. The sample lists a few hundred thousand clones, about 88% occurring once. The material sequenced was peripheral blood. Receptors were obtained from a woman in her seventies with COVID-19, enrolled during active disease.

This rearrangement joins TRBV7-2 to TRBJ1-5, with D tentatively TRBD1 (6 bases). Germline loops: CDR1 SGHTA, CDR2 FQGNSA. Trimming shortened V by 5 bases and J by 3 bases, and 14 bases separated the two germline ends. CDR3 size: 15 residues. This chain's CDR3 is CASSPKTGFNQPQHF. The CDR3 coding sequence is TGTGCCAGCAGCCCAAAGACAGGTTTCAATCAGCCCCAGCATTTT.

The V call is TRBV3-1 (or the pseudogene TRBV3-2), the J call TRBJ2-3, with D possibly being TRBD2 (7 bases). The ends were cut back, 1 base at V and 6 bases at J, with 17 bases in the middle. This CDR3 is built from 16 residues. Germline V lookup: CDR1 LGHDT, CDR2 YNNKEL (reference sequence). For the CDR3, the DNA is TGTGCCAGCAGCCAAGGGGGCCGGGGGGCTAAGGATACGCAGTATTTT. As protein: CASSQGGRGAKDTQYF.